The 32 T cell receptor beta chains listed next were all sequenced from one sample in a study of cytotoxic CD8 clonotypes in ibrutinib-treated CLL (dated by TCRdb to about 2021). Receptor amplification or capture employed the immunoSEQ multiplex PCR assay. In TCRdb, the immuneACCESS table is reduced to in-frame sequences with V and J assigned. These tables do not hold every clone; where another copy was compared, an unresolved V gene accounts for under half, and the others remain unexplained. The sample data list 200,000 or so clones, and approximately 75% of these were observed just once. Together, the top ten hold around 10% of the sample. The sample's time point label, in plain terms: 12 to 13 months on ibrutinib. The source material was PBMCs, sampled after 12 months of ibrutinib treatment. The source is a human donor with chronic lymphocytic leukemia.

The chain carries TRBV6-5 and TRBJ1-5; no definite D call. The V end was cut by 2 bases, the J end by 7 bases, with 9 bases between. Germline CDR1 and CDR2: MNHEY and SVGAGI. CDR3 length: 13 residues. CDR3 DNA sequence: TGTGCCAGCAGTTACAATGAGGCGCAGCCCCAGCATTTT. Residues: CASSYNEAQPQHF.

The chain uses TRBV2 and TRBJ2-7; 8 nucleotides agree with TRBD2. The germline gives CDR1 SNHLY, CDR2 FYNNEI. The V segment lost 6 bases and the J segment 2 bases; nucleotides outside the gene matches: 9. CDR3 length: 15 amino acids. CDR3 residues: CASRSPTSGAYEQYF. CDR3 nucleotides: TGTGCCAGCAGGAGCCCAACTAGCGGAGCCTACGAGCAGTACTTC.

This clone was counted a few times. The chain employs TRBV19 and TRBJ1-1, with 7 bases lining up with TRBD1. Germline values: CDR1 LNHDA, CDR2 SQIVND (reference sequence). This CDR3 region has 12 residues. With 9 bases clipped from V and 3 bases from J, the junction kept 4 bases outside the gene matches. CDR3 sequence: CASDREDTEAFF. The CDR3 DNA follows: TGTGCCAGCGACAGGGAGGACACTGAAGCTTTCTTT.

The rearrangement joins TRBV5-6 to TRBJ1-2, with TRBD1 identical over 7 bases. CDR1 is SGHDT and CDR2 is YYEEEE in the germline V gene. V gave up 2 bases and J gave up 2 bases; unmatched junction bases: 6. This CDR3 comprises 15 residues. CDR3 in DNA: TGTGCCAGCAGCTTTCAACAGGGGTTCAACTATGGCTACACCTTC. Amino acid sequence: CASSFQQGFNYGYTF.

CDR3 in amino acids: CASSVASGGRTNEKLFF. The CDR3 nucleotides read TGTGCCAGCAGCGTAGCTTCAGGGGGGCGGACTAATGAAAAACTGTTTTTT. This chain connects TRBV9 to TRBJ1-4; 7 nucleotides agree with TRBD1. CDR3 length: 17 residues. Germline V gene sequence: CDR1 SGDLS, CDR2 YYNGEE. Trimming at V came to 0 bases and at J to 2 bases, leaving 7 bases not matched to a gene.

The rearrangement joins TRBV5-1 to TRBJ2-7, with D possibly TRBD2 on 5 matching bases. V gave up 0 bases and J gave up 6 bases, with 10 bases separating them. The CDR3 runs 13 residues. The V gene's germline CDR1 is SGHRS and CDR2 YFSETQ. In DNA form, the CDR3 reads TGCGCCAGCAGCTTGGCGTCGAGCGGCGAGCAGTACTTC. Residues: CASSLASSGEQYF.

This clone came up once. The rearrangement joins TRBV5-1 to TRBJ2-3; 9 positions agree with TRBD2. Looked up from germline, CDR1 is SGHRS and CDR2 is YFSETQ. The length of the CDR3 is 16 residues. V gave up 3 bases and J gave up 0 bases; unmatched junction bases: 5. The CDR3 region is CASSSLAGASTDTQYF. CDR3 bases: TGCGCCAGCAGCTCCTTAGCGGGGGCGAGCACAGATACGCAGTATTTT.

This sequence joins TRBV10-3 and TRBJ1-4; D is unresolved. This CDR3 region has 15 residues. Trimming shortened V by 11 bases and J by 0 bases, and 16 bases separated the two germline ends. In germline, CDR1 is ENHRY, CDR2 SYGVKD. This CDR3 reads CAATEDPATNEKLFF. CDR3 DNA: TGTGCCGCCACCGAGGATCCAGCAACTAATGAAAAACTGTTTTTT.

In its sample, this clone was seen a few times. The chain couples TRBV7-6 to TRBJ2-3, with 10 bases that match TRBD2. This CDR3 is 15 amino acids long. After removal of 4 bases from V and 2 bases from J, the junction contained 3 bases not matched to a gene. The V gene's germline CDR1 is SGHVS and CDR2 FNYEAQ. CDR3 sequence: CASSSLAGDTDTQYF. The CDR3 DNA follows: TGTGCCAGCAGCTCGCTAGCGGGAGACACAGATACGCAGTATTTT. Full variable domain (outside the CDR3, taken from reference TRBV7-6 and TRBJ2-3): GAGVSQSPRYKVTKRGQDVALRCDPISGHVSLYWYRQALGQGPEFLTYFNYEAQQDKSGLPNDRFSAERPEGSISTLTIQRTEQRDSAMYRCASSSLAGDTDTQYFGPGTRLTVL.

The chain combines TRBV6-5 with TRBJ1-2; D gene ambiguous. Trimming shortened V by 6 bases and J by 8 bases, and 19 bases separated the two germline ends. In germline, CDR1 is MNHEY, CDR2 SVGAGI. The CDR3 spans 14 residues. CDR3 loop: CASRLTGSPSGYTF. The CDR3 region has the DNA TGTGCCAGCAGGCTTACGGGTTCCCCCTCCGGCTACACCTTC.

J is TRBJ1-1 and V is TRBV18; the D gene is possibly TRBD1 (5 bases). This CDR3 comprises 13 residues. V lost 8 bases and J lost 1, with 11 bases in between. Germline values: CDR1 KGHSH, CDR2 LQKENI. CDR3: CASGDGENTEAFF. The CDR3 nucleotides read TGTGCCAGCGGGGACGGGGAGAACACTGAAGCTTTCTTT.

The J gene is TRBJ1-2, the V gene TRBV25-1; 8 bases fit TRBD1. The CDR3 sequence is 13 residues long. Germline V gene sequence: CDR1 MGHDK, CDR2 SYGVNS. V shed 4 bases and J 8 bases; nucleotides not matched to a gene: 6. CDR3 bases: TGTGCCAGCAGTGCGCAGGGGGCTCGGGGCTACACCTTC. As protein: CASSAQGARGYTF.

This sequence joins TRBV5-1 and TRBJ2-7; the D gene is possibly TRBD1 (5 bases). V lost 4 bases and J lost 4, with 15 bases in between. Germline V gives CDR1 SGHRS, CDR2 YFSETQ. The CDR3 is made up of 14 amino acids. CDR3 sequence (DNA): TGCGCCAGCAGCCCGAATGGGGCAGGGTACGAGCAGTACTTC. Protein sequence: CASSPNGAGYEQYF.

The chain carries TRBV10-3 and TRBJ1-1; perhaps TRBD1 as D (5 bases). CDR3 length equals 13 residues. The germline CDR1 and CDR2 sequences are ENHRY and SYGVKD. Deletions cut 7 bases from V and 1 base from J, with 10 bases between. In DNA, the CDR3 is TGTGCCATCACCTCTGACAGGAACACTGAAGCTTTCTTT. This encodes CAITSDRNTEAFF.

The chain is built from TRBV7-8 and TRBJ2-7, with D tentatively TRBD2 (5 bases). V was trimmed by 5 bases and J by 7 bases, leaving 18 bases between them. Germline V gives CDR1 SGHVS, CDR2 FQNEAQ. The CDR3 runs 14 residues. CDR3 coding DNA: TGTGCCAGCAGCGGCCGGGGTCGAGGCTTGGAGCAGTACTTC. It translates to CASSGRGRGLEQYF.

The CDR3 region is CASSLRTGFEAFF. CDR3 DNA sequence: TGTGCCAGCAGTTTACGTACCGGTTTTGAAGCTTTCTTT. The genes are TRBV28 and TRBJ1-1; D gene unclear. CDR1 is MDHEN and CDR2 is SYDVKM in the germline V gene. V lost 2 bases to trimming and J lost 7 bases, with 11 bases between them. This CDR3 has 13 residues.

Note on this clone: The sample carries other DNA sequences with the same CDR3. The chain links TRBV19 to TRBJ2-3; D not resolved. Germline loops: CDR1 LNHDA, CDR2 SQIVND (reference sequence). The ends were cut back, 3 bases at V and 5 bases at J, with 3 bases in the middle. CDR3 length: 11 residues. The CDR3, as DNA: TGTGCCAGTAGTATTAGAGATACGCAGTATTTT. This codes for CASSIRDTQYF.

The V and J genes are TRBV6-5 and TRBJ1-2; a weak D match, TRBD1 (5 bases). CDR1 and CDR2 from the germline V gene are MNHEY and SVGAGI. The CDR3 sequence is 15 residues long. Trimming left V 1 base short and J 7 bases short, with 16 bases between. The CDR3 loop reads CASSYLTRGSGGYTF. The CDR3 bases are TGTGCCAGCAGTTACTTGACCCGGGGCAGCGGTGGCTACACCTTC.

This clone was seen just once. The chain has TRBV7-9 and TRBJ2-7, with TRBD1 as a possible D gene (5 bases). Germline V gene lookup returns CDR1 SEHNR and CDR2 FQNEAQ (reference sequence). V lost 0 bases, J lost 3 bases, and 12 bases lay in between. There are 15 residues in the CDR3. CDR3 coding DNA: TGTGCCAGCAGCTTAGCGGGTCAGGGCAGCTACGAGCAGTACTTC. Its protein is CASSLAGQGSYEQYF.

This chain uses TRBV7-8 with TRBJ2-1; D gene ambiguous. Germline CDR1 reads SGHVS; CDR2 reads FQNEAQ. This CDR3 has 17 residues. Deletions cut 5 bases from V and 0 bases from J, with 17 bases between. The CDR3 nucleotides read TGTGCCAGCAGCCTAAACTTCGTTCCCACCTCCTACAATGAGCAGTTCTTC. Residues: CASSLNFVPTSYNEQFF.

The chain uses TRBV5-1 and TRBJ2-1, with 12 positions matching TRBD1. Losses at the gene ends were 3 bases for V and 7 bases for J; bases not matched to a gene: 5. This CDR3 contains 15 residues. CDR1 is SGHRS, CDR2 YFSETQ, per germline. The CDR3 DNA reads TGCGCCAGCAGCTCCCGGGACAGGGGGCAAAATGAGCAGTTCTTC. Residues: CASSSRDRGQNEQFF.

In this sample, this clone turned up a few times. The J gene is TRBJ1-1, the V gene TRBV7-8, with a possible D match to TRBD1 (5 bases). Trimming removed 1 base from V and 1 base from J, with 7 bases in between. The CDR3 has 14 residues. Looked up from germline, CDR1 is SGHVS and CDR2 is FQNEAQ. For the CDR3, the DNA is TGTGCCAGCAGCTTAGGTGGGGGGAACACTGAAGCTTTCTTT. Translation gives CASSLGGGNTEAFF.

This chain uses TRBV27 with TRBJ2-1, with 8 positions matching TRBD2. The germline gives CDR1 MNHEY, CDR2 SMNVEV (reference sequence). CDR3 length equals 17 residues. V lost 6 bases to trimming and J lost 5 bases; unmatched junction nucleotides: 15. CDR3 DNA sequence: TGTGCCAGCAGACGCCTCCTTCCGAGACTAGCGCACAATGAGCAGTTCTTC. Protein sequence: CASRRLLPRLAHNEQFF.

The chain has TRBV5-8 and TRBJ2-5, with TRBD1 as a possible D gene (5 bases). There are 14 residues in the CDR3. Germline V gives CDR1 SGHTS, CDR2 YDEGEE. Trimming stripped 4 bases from V and 7 bases from J, with 17 bases between. CDR3 bases: TGTGCCAGCAGCCCAATAAGTCACAGGAGGACCCAGTACTTC. Amino acid sequence: CASSPISHRRTQYF.

This chain links TRBV6-6 with TRBJ1-5; D is perhaps TRBD1 (6 bases). The CDR3 loop spans 15 amino acids. Per germline, CDR1 MNHNY and CDR2 SVGAGI (reference sequence). V was pared by 2 bases and J by 6 bases, with 14 bases between. In DNA, the CDR3 is TGTGCCAGCAGTTACGAACAGGGAGTAAGTCAGCCCCAGCATTTT. It translates to CASSYEQGVSQPQHF.

This sequence joins TRBV6-4 and TRBJ2-3, with D possibly being TRBD1 or TRBD2 (6 bases each). The CDR3 loop spans 14 amino acids. From germline, CDR1 is MRHNA and CDR2 SNTAGT. V lost 5 bases to trimming and J lost 3 bases, with 12 bases between them. In nucleotides, the CDR3 is TGTGCCAGCAGTCAGACAGGAGGGACAGATACGCAGTATTTT. Encoded protein: CASSQTGGTDTQYF.

This clone was found once. Additional DNA sequences in this sample encode the identical CDR3. V and J are TRBV20-1 and TRBJ2-7, with a possible D match to TRBD2 (5 bases). Germline lookup yields CDR1 DFQATT and CDR2 SNEGSKA (reference sequence). The CDR3 runs 11 residues. Trimming shortened V by 5 bases and J by 3 bases, and 8 bases separated the two germline ends. The CDR3, as DNA: TGCAGTGCTCCTGACTACTACGAGCAGTACTTC. This translates into CSAPDYYEQYF.

This rearrangement joins TRBV5-1 to TRBJ2-1, with D possibly being TRBD1 or TRBD2 (5 bases each). The V gene lost 0 bases and the J gene lost 4 bases, with 20 bases spanning the gap. Germline CDR1 reads SGHRS; CDR2 reads YFSETQ. This CDR3 is 18 amino acids long. CDR3 in DNA: TGCGCCAGCAGCTTGGATGGGGGACCCAAGACCGATTACAATGAGCAGTTCTTC. Protein sequence: CASSLDGGPKTDYNEQFF.

This clone appeared many times. The rearrangement uses TRBV28 and TRBJ1-2; D is ambiguous. Germline V gene sequence: CDR1 MDHEN, CDR2 SYDVKM. Trimming left V 1 base short and J 7 bases short, with 13 bases between. This CDR3 contains 14 residues. The CDR3 is CASSLSRTGVGYTF. The CDR3 DNA reads as TGTGCCAGCAGTTTATCCCGGACGGGAGTTGGCTACACCTTC.

The V gene is TRBV11-2, the J gene TRBJ2-5; TRBD2 matches at 9 bases. The CDR3 runs to 15 residues. J gave up 0 bases and V 5 bases, and 4 bases lay outside the gene matches. Looked up from germline, CDR1 is SGHAT and CDR2 is FQNNGV. CDR3 nucleotide sequence: TGTGCCAGCAGCCGAGAGCGGGGGGACCAAGAGACCCAGTACTTC. It specifies CASSRERGDQETQYF.

The chain links TRBV7-2 to TRBJ1-4, with D possibly TRBD1 on 6 matching bases. Germline lookup yields CDR1 SGHTA and CDR2 FQGNSA. The CDR3 totals 13 residues. V dropped 2 bases and J dropped 14 bases, with 15 bases sitting between them. The CDR3 is CASSLYSQGKLFF. The CDR3, as DNA: TGTGCCAGCAGCTTATATTCCCAGGGGAAGCTGTTTTTT. The complete variable domain, with remaining parts taken from reference TRBV7-2 and TRBJ1-4, reads GAGVSQSPSNKVTEKGKDVELRCDPISGHTALYWYRQSLGQGLEFLIYFQGNSAPDKSGLPSDRFSAERTGGSVSTLTIQRTQQEDSAVYLCASSLYSQGKLFFGSGTQLSVL.

V usage is TRBV25-1 and J usage is TRBJ1-2; 8 bases match TRBD1. V was clipped by 0 bases and J by 7 bases; unmatched bases: 13. Germline CDR1 is MGHDK and CDR2 is SYGVNS. CDR3 length equals 17 residues. CDR3 sequence reads: CASSEYDGQGEFSGYTF. The CDR3 region has the DNA TGTGCCAGCAGTGAATATGATGGACAGGGAGAATTTAGTGGCTACACCTTC.